These 22 T cell receptor beta chains were all obtained from the same sample, sequenced in a study of blood T cell repertoires in COVID-19. Profiling relied on immunoSEQ multiplex PCR, and the TCRdb table lists in-frame clones only, not all of them. Here the sample spans around 200,000 clones, about 81% being singletons. Material for sequencing was PBMCs or T cells enriched from blood (not recorded which). The receptors were sampled from a middle-aged man who had recovered from COVID-19.

This clone was detected a few times. The chain joins TRBV10-2 to TRBJ1-2, with a tentative D call TRBD1 (5 bases). V was clipped by 2 bases and J by 7 bases, with 11 bases between them. Germline V gene sequence: CDR1 WSHSY, CDR2 SAAADI. This CDR3 region has 13 residues. CDR3: CASSEEGVSGYTF. Written as DNA, the CDR3 is TGCGCCAGCAGTGAGGAAGGGGTGAGTGGCTACACCTTC.

Only one count was recorded for this clone. This chain links TRBV9 with TRBJ2-3; a weak D match, TRBD2 (6 bases). Trimming shortened V by 3 bases and J by 10 bases, and 18 bases separated the two germline ends. CDR3 length equals 14 residues. CDR1 is SGDLS, CDR2 YYNGEE, per germline. CDR3 in DNA: TGTGCCAGCAGCGGCGGGGTCCCCGTGGCGGCGCAGTATTTT. This sequence encodes CASSGGVPVAAQYF.

This chain uses TRBV12-1 with TRBJ1-2. TRBV12-1 is a listed pseudogene. This CDR3 has 16 amino acids. The CDR3: CASSPMRPTVSYGYTF. For the CDR3, the DNA is TGTGCCAGCAGCCCCATGAGACCGACTGTTTCTTATGGCTACACCTTC.

V is TRBV9 and J is TRBJ1-2; D perhaps matches TRBD1 (6 bases). V lost 5 bases and J 7 bases, leaving 15 bases between the germline ends. The CDR3 covers 13 residues. Germline V CDR1 and CDR2: SGDLS, YYNGEE. The CDR3 sequence: CASSVTGLGGYTF. Written as DNA, the CDR3 is TGTGCCAGCAGTGTAACAGGGTTAGGTGGCTACACCTTC.

Of note for this clone: One junction end does not reproduce the germline sequence, and a read error may be involved. This chain uses TRBV7-8 with TRBJ1-1, with D possibly matching TRBD1 (6 bases). The germline V gene has CDR1 SGHVS and CDR2 FQNEAQ. The CDR3 has 17 amino acids. This CDR3 is CAGSLVASGALNTEAFF. CDR3 nucleotides: TGTGCCGGCAGCTTAGTGGCCTCAGGGGCACTAAACACTGAAGCTTTCTTT.

This rearrangement joins TRBV5-1 to TRBJ2-7; D is perhaps TRBD1 (5 bases). The CDR3 loop spans 13 amino acids. The germline gives CDR1 SGHRS, CDR2 YFSETQ. The V end was cut by 0 bases, the J end by 5 bases, with 9 bases between. Written as DNA, the CDR3 is TGCGCCAGCAGCTTGGAGGGGCCACACGAGCAGTACTTC. As protein: CASSLEGPHEQYF.

CDR3 amino acids: CSAANPGQTNTEAFF. The CDR3 nucleotides read TGCAGCGCCGCGAACCCGGGACAGACGAACACTGAAGCTTTCTTT. This chain uses TRBV29-1 with TRBJ1-1; 7 bases agree with TRBD1. The germline gives CDR1 SQVTM, CDR2 ANQGSEA. V shed 7 bases, J shed 1 base, and the junction held 12 bases outside the gene matches. The CDR3 has 15 amino acids.

This clone was counted a single time. The CDR3 loop is CASSGTDSGNTIYF. The DNA of the CDR3 is TGTGCCAGCAGTGGGACAGACTCTGGAAACACCATATATTTT. The rearrangement uses TRBV2 and TRBJ1-3; perhaps TRBD1 as D (6 bases). Germline-derived CDR1 and CDR2 are SNHLY and FYNNEI. This CDR3 contains 14 residues. Trimming removed 4 bases from V and 0 bases from J, with 7 bases in between.

The J gene is TRBJ2-5, the V gene TRBV7-3; 9 positions agree with TRBD1. The junction had 5 bases not matched to a gene; V was cut back by 4 bases and J by 5 bases. CDR3 length: 14 amino acids. Germline-derived CDR1 and CDR2 are SGHTA and FQGTGA. The CDR3: CASSSTGGSETQYF. CDR3 DNA sequence: TGTGCCAGCAGCTCGACAGGGGGATCGGAGACCCAGTACTTC.

V gene TRBV9 combines with J gene TRBJ2-1, with a possible D match to TRBD1 (5 bases). The germline gives CDR1 SGDLS, CDR2 YYNGEE. This CDR3 is built from 14 residues. Trimming removed 1 base from V and 9 bases from J, with 14 bases in between. The CDR3 DNA reads TGTGCCAGCAGCGTAACCCAGGGTATGGTTGAGCAGTTCTTC. Residues: CASSVTQGMVEQFF.

This sequence joins TRBV11-1 and TRBJ1-1; no definite D call. Trimming pared 9 bases from V and 1 base from J, leaving 18 bases between. This CDR3 has 15 amino acids. Germline loops: CDR1 SGHAT, CDR2 FQDESV (reference sequence). The CDR3 reads CASVPRSSGNTEAFF. Written as DNA, the CDR3 is TGTGCCAGTGTCCCTCGGAGCAGTGGGAACACTGAAGCTTTCTTT.

The V gene is TRBV15, the J gene TRBJ1-2; D ambiguous. Germline V CDR1 and CDR2: LNHNV, YYDKDF (reference sequence). CDR3 length: 14 residues. Trimming removed 0 bases at V and 8 bases at J, with 13 bases between. CDR3 nucleotide sequence: TGTGCCACCAGCAGAGATAACCCCGAACGGGGCTACACCTTC. Its protein is CATSRDNPERGYTF.

The chain recombines TRBV15 with TRBJ2-1; TRBD2 aligns across 9 bases. V trimming: 3 bases; J trimming: 9 bases; junction bases outside the gene matches: 15. From germline, CDR1 is LNHNV and CDR2 YYDKDF (reference sequence). This CDR3 region has 17 residues. CDR3 protein: CATSRGRAGGPRLEQFF. In nucleotides, the CDR3 is TGTGCCACCAGCAGGGGGAGAGCGGGAGGCCCTCGGCTTGAGCAGTTCTTC.

J is TRBJ2-5 and V is TRBV29-1, with D possibly TRBD2 on 6 matching bases. The CDR3 consists of 13 residues. V lost 6 bases and J 3 bases, leaving 14 bases between the germline ends. Germline V gene lookup returns CDR1 SQVTM and CDR2 ANQGSEA. The CDR3, as DNA: TGCAGCGTAACGGGGGACCTTGAAGAGACCCAGTACTTC. Its protein product is CSVTGDLEETQYF.

The J gene is TRBJ1-5, the V gene TRBV19; tentative D call: TRBD1 (5 bases). Trimming shortened V by 6 bases and J by 6 bases, and 18 bases separated the two germline ends. The CDR3 spans 15 residues. Germline CDR1 and CDR2: LNHDA and SQIVND (reference sequence). This CDR3 is CASSRGAGTSQPQHF. The CDR3 bases are TGTGCCAGTAGCCGGGGAGCGGGGACCAGTCAGCCCCAGCATTTT.

The chain recombines TRBV9 with TRBJ1-2; D not certain. The V gene's germline CDR1 is SGDLS and CDR2 YYNGEE. Trimming removed 0 bases from V and 8 bases from J, with 11 bases in between. The CDR3 loop spans 13 amino acids. The CDR3 region is CASSVGQARGYTF. CDR3 sequence (DNA): TGTGCCAGCAGCGTAGGGCAGGCAAGGGGCTACACCTTC.

J is TRBJ1-5 and V is TRBV2; possibly TRBD1 for D (5 bases). From germline, CDR1 is SNHLY and CDR2 FYNNEI. The CDR3 is 15 amino acids. V lost 2 bases and J 9 bases, leaving 17 bases between the germline ends. CDR3 in amino acids: CASSENRQPSGPQHF. CDR3 in DNA: TGTGCCAGCAGTGAAAACAGACAGCCCTCGGGGCCCCAGCATTTT.

Note on this clone: A junction end diverges from the germline sequence, so it may reflect a read error. The chain has TRBV6-5 and TRBJ1-1; D gene ambiguous. From germline, CDR1 is MNHEY and CDR2 SVGAGI. The length of the CDR3 is 16 residues. CDR3 sequence reads: CASSYNPGNREPEAFF. The CDR3 DNA reads as TGTGCCAGCAGTTATAACCCGGGAAACAGAGAGCCTGAGGCTTTCTTT.

The J gene is TRBJ1-5, the V gene TRBV6-1; unclear D gene. The germline gives CDR1 MNHNS, CDR2 SASEGT. V was cut by 0 bases and J by 0 bases, with 3 bases left in between. The CDR3 runs to 14 residues. CDR3 in DNA: TGTGCCAGCAGTGAAGCTTATAGCAATCAGCCCCAGCATTTT. Translating gives CASSEAYSNQPQHF.

This chain uses TRBV11-2 with TRBJ1-2; 7 nucleotides agree with TRBD1. Trimming at V came to 5 bases and at J to 10 bases, leaving 10 bases not matched to a gene. Looked up from germline, CDR1 is SGHAT and CDR2 is FQNNGV. There are 13 residues in the CDR3. The CDR3 is CASSPRDSGVYTF. For the CDR3, the DNA is TGTGCCAGCAGCCCCCGGGACAGCGGCGTCTACACCTTC.

V and J are TRBV18 and TRBJ1-2; no clear D. The CDR3 extends over 13 amino acids. In germline, CDR1 is KGHSH, CDR2 LQKENI. V shed 6 bases and J shed 8 bases, with 16 bases lying between them. The CDR3 DNA sequence: TGTGCCAGCTCCCCTAATCCCCTGTGGGGCTACACCTTC. It translates to CASSPNPLWGYTF.

This chain connects TRBV19 to TRBJ2-1; 13 bases are shared with TRBD2. Trimming removed 6 bases from V and 8 bases from J; junction bases left unmatched: 10. This CDR3 has 16 amino acids. CDR1 and CDR2 (germline): LNHDA, SQIVND (reference sequence). The CDR3 nucleotides read TGTGCCAGTAGCGGGACTAGCGGGGTCATCAGGTATGAGCAGTTCTTC. It specifies CASSGTSGVIRYEQFF.